This T cell receptor beta chain was obtained from a study of radiation and T cells in renal cell carcinoma. Study findings and constraints: Intratumoral heterogeneity was not captured in these approximately 1 g regions.

The treatment denotes: treatment-naive control, cytoreductive nephrectomy. Sequencing was performed with immunoSEQ multiplex PCR; in TCRdb, only in-frame clones are kept and a portion is missing. The sample yields 15,000 or so clones, approximately 60% seen once. The V and J ends lost 6 bases and 4 bases respectively, with 15 bases between them. This CDR3 spans 14 amino acids. The germline gives CDR1 MDHEN, CDR2 SYDVKM. In its sample, this clone was seen a few times. Its specificity is unknown. The input for sequencing was tumor tissue, taken from a patient whose treatment was nephrectomy without radiotherapy. This receptor was obtained from a man between 60 and 75 years old with renal cell carcinoma. The J gene is TRBJ1-1, the V gene TRBV28; no clear D. The CDR3 protein is CASSTTAEGTEAFF. The CDR3 region has the DNA TGTGCCAGCAGCACCACAGCGGAGGGCACTGAAGCTTTCTTT.